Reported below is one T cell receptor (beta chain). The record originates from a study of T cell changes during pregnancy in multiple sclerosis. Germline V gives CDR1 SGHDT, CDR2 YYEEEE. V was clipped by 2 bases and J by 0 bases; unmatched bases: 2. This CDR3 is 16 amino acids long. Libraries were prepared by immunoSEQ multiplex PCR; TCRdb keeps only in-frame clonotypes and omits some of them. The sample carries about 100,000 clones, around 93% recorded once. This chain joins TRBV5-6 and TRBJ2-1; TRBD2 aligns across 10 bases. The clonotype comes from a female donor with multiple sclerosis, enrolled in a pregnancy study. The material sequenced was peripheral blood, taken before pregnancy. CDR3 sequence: CASSFGLADSYNEQFF. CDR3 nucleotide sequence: TGTGCCAGCAGCTTCGGACTAGCGGACTCCTACAATGAGCAGTTCTTC.